What follows are 13 T cell receptor beta chains derived from one specimen sequenced in a study of cytomegalovirus exposure and HLA in healthy donors. The PCR used 60 Vbeta and 13 Jbeta primers. The table came from immunoSEQ multiplex PCR; TCRdb's copy has only in-frame clones and leaves some out. The data hold some 130,000 clones, with approximately 60% observed a single time. Sample: PBMCs. The receptors derive from a woman between 40 and 50 years old in good health and CMV-seronegative.

In its sample, this clone was seen a few times. This rearrangement joins TRBV6-5 to TRBJ1-2; 10 bases fit TRBD1. The length of the CDR3 is 15 residues. Germline V CDR1 and CDR2: MNHEY, SVGAGI. V dropped 0 bases and J dropped 8; count of bases not matched to a gene: 6. The CDR3 DNA reads TGTGCCAGCAGTTACTCGACAGGGGGCTGGGTCGGCTACACCTTC. Its protein is CASSYSTGGWVGYTF.

The chain uses TRBV9 and TRBJ2-3, with 16 bases aligning to TRBD2. Germline V gives CDR1 SGDLS, CDR2 YYNGEE. V shed 5 bases and J 0 bases; nucleotides not matched to a gene: 6. CDR3 length equals 18 residues. CDR3 sequence (DNA): TGTGCCAGCAGTGCGGGACTAGCGGGGGGGGTTAGCACAGATACGCAGTATTTT. Protein product: CASSAGLAGGVSTDTQYF.

The J gene is TRBJ1-2, the V gene TRBV9; possibly TRBD1 for D (5 bases). This CDR3 is 13 amino acids long. Trimming left V 3 bases short and J 4 bases short, with 10 bases between. Germline loops: CDR1 SGDLS, CDR2 YYNGEE. Here the CDR3 reads CASSGGTTYGYTF. The CDR3 DNA reads TGTGCCAGCAGCGGGGGCACAACCTATGGCTACACCTTC.

This clone was detected once. The CDR3 loop is CASRRGQGAIEQYF. The CDR3 DNA reads as TGTGCCAGCAGGAGAGGACAGGGGGCTATCGAGCAGTACTTC. The chain combines TRBV6-5 with TRBJ2-7; the match to TRBD1 covers 11 bases. CDR1 MNHEY and CDR2 SVGAGI come from the germline V gene. CDR3 length equals 14 residues. Trimming removed 6 bases from V and 6 bases from J; junction bases left unmatched: 7.

V is TRBV2 and J is TRBJ1-5, with D uncertain. There are 14 residues in the CDR3. Trimming took off 7 bases at V and 1 base at J, with 11 bases between the two ends. Germline assignment: CDR1 SNHLY and CDR2 FYNNEI. The CDR3 sequence: CASKETASNQPQHF. The CDR3 DNA is TGTGCCAGCAAGGAGACGGCGAGCAATCAGCCCCAGCATTTT.

The J gene is TRBJ1-6, the V gene TRBV7-3; D may be TRBD1 (6 bases). V was clipped by 3 bases and J by 8 bases, with 17 bases between them. Germline-derived CDR1 and CDR2 are SGHTA and FQGTGA. The CDR3 extends over 16 amino acids. The CDR3 is CASSFQPGGQHSPLHF. The CDR3 nucleotides read TGTGCCAGCAGCTTCCAACCCGGGGGGCAGCATTCACCCCTCCACTTT. Supplemented by reference TRBV7-3 and TRBJ1-6, the full variable domain reads GAGVSQTPSNKVTEKGKYVELRCDPISGHTALYWYRQSLGQGPEFLIYFQGTGAADDSGLPNDRFFAVRPEGSVSTLKIQRTERGDSAVYLCASSFQPGGQHSPLHFGNGTRLTVT.

V gene TRBV15 combines with J gene TRBJ2-5; possibly TRBD2 for D (5 bases). Per germline, CDR1 LNHNV and CDR2 YYDKDF (reference sequence). Trimming pared 5 bases from V and 1 base from J, leaving 11 bases between. The CDR3 sequence is 14 residues long. CDR3 DNA sequence: TGTGCCACCAGCTCCCGCAGCGGCCAAGAGACCCAGTACTTC. Its protein is CATSSRSGQETQYF.

The sample holds a few counts of this clone. This sequence joins TRBV5-1 and TRBJ2-1; the match to TRBD2 covers 11 bases. The ends lost 0 bases at V and 8 bases at J; junction bases unmatched: 7. Germline CDR1 SGHRS, CDR2 YFSETQ. The CDR3 has 16 amino acids. The DNA for the CDR3 is TGCGCCAGCAGCTTGGTGGGTAGCGGGGGGGTCGATGAGCAGTTCTTC. Translated, it gives CASSLVGSGGVDEQFF.

This chain uses TRBV19 with TRBJ2-2; tentative D call: TRBD2 (7 bases). Trimming removed 6 bases at V and 3 bases at J, with 11 bases between. CDR3 length: 14 amino acids. CDR1 is LNHDA, CDR2 SQIVND, per germline (reference sequence). The CDR3 reads CASREGGYTGELFF. In DNA form, the CDR3 reads TGTGCCAGTAGAGAGGGGGGGTACACCGGGGAGCTGTTTTTT. The complete variable domain, with remaining parts taken from reference TRBV19 and TRBJ2-2, reads DGGITQSPKYLFRKEGQNVTLSCEQNLNHDAMYWYRQDPGQGLRLIYYSQIVNDFQKGDIAEGYSVSREKKESFPLTVTSAQKNPTAFYLCASREGGYTGELFFGEGSRLTVL.

This clone has more than one count but fewer than ten. V and J are TRBV4-2 and TRBJ1-5, with D uncertain. V lost 0 bases and J lost 7, with 10 bases in between. The V gene's germline CDR1 is LGHNA and CDR2 YNFKEQ. The CDR3 totals 14 residues. In DNA, the CDR3 is TGTGCCAGCAGCCAAGATCTCGGGGAACAGCCCCAGCATTTT. It encodes CASSQDLGEQPQHF.

The rearrangement joins TRBV27 to TRBJ1-1; a possible D gene is TRBD1 (5 bases). The CDR3 is 16 amino acids. V shed 5 bases and J shed 0 bases, with 16 bases lying between them. Germline values: CDR1 MNHEY, CDR2 SMNVEV (reference sequence). The CDR3 DNA is TGTGCCAGCAGTCCTTACTTGACAGCGATGAACACTGAAGCTTTCTTT. This gives the protein CASSPYLTAMNTEAFF.

In this sample, this clone turned up a few times. V gene TRBV4-1 combines with J gene TRBJ1-6, with a weak D call TRBD1 (6 bases). The CDR3 length is 18 residues. Germline V gene lookup returns CDR1 MGHRA and CDR2 YSYEKL. V shed 1 base and J shed 0 bases, with 13 bases lying between them. The CDR3 loop is CASSQGYRVSSYNSPLHF. As DNA, the CDR3 is TGCGCCAGCAGCCAAGGGTACAGGGTCAGCTCCTATAATTCACCCCTCCACTTT.

The chain employs TRBV4-2 and TRBJ2-2; tentative D call: TRBD1 (5 bases). This CDR3 contains 16 residues. From germline, CDR1 is LGHNA and CDR2 YNFKEQ. The ends were cut back, 8 bases at V and 1 base at J, with 17 bases in the middle. The CDR3 spells CASVSDSLRNTGELFF. The DNA for the CDR3 is TGTGCCAGCGTGAGCGACAGCCTTCGGAACACCGGGGAGCTGTTTTTT.